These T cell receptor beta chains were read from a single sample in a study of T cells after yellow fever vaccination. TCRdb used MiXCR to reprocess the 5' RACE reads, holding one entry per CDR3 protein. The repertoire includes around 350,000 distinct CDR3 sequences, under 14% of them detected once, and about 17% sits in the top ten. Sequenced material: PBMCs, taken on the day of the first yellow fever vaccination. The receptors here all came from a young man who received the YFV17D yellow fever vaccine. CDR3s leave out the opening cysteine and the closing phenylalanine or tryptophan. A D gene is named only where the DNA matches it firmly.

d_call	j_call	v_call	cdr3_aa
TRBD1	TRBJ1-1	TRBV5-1	ASSLEGGRIWDTEAF
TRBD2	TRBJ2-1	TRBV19	ASSRGTSGGAPYNEQF
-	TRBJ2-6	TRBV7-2	ASSLAGAEGEKGVLT
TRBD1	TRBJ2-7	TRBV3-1	ASSHRQGINEQY
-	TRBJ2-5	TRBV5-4	ASSRAPGETQY
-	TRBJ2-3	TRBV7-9	ASSSAPRSDTQY
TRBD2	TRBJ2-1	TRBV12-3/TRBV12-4	ASRGLAENNEQF
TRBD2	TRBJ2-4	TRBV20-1	SARDLRAGGPAIQY
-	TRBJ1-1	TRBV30	AFRNTEAF
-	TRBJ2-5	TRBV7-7	ASSPRQGAGTQY
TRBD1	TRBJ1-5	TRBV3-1	ASSPSGQGTLGPQH
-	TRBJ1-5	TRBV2	ASSEDFGPQH
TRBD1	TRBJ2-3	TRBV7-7	AIYGDFGTGYTDTQY
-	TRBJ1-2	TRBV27	ASSFGGARGYGYT
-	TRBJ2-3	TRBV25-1	ASSDGGPTDTQY
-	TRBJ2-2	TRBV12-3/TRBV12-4	ASTIGGRTGELF
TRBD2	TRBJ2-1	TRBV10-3	AISAGVHYNEQF
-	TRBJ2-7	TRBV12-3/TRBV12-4	ASARPGGHEQY
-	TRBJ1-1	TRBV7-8	ATRPFMNTEAF
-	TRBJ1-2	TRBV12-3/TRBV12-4	ASSPGRWYGYT
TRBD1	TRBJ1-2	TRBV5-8	ASSLYTGTATFVGYT
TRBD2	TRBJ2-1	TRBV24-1	ATSEGASGGRGEQF
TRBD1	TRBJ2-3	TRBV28	ASSSQGAGPDTQY
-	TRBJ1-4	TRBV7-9	ASSVSHYLRYEKLF
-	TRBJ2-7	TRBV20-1	SARAGTLHEQY
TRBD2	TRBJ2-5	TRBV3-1	ATCQGRAQGGRETQY
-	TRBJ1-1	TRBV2	ASSEALAGKNTEAF
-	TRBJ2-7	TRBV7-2	ASSLGPTPLEQY
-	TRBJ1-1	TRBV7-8	ASSLDPMGTEAF
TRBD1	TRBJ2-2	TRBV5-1	ASSAGTGGGTGELF
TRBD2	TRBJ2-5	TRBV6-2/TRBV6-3	ASSYRPWTSLGETQY
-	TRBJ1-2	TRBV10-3	AIMTGTTSNYGYT
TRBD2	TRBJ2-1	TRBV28	ASSLPGGPSNEQF
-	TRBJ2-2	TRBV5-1	ASSAGSGNTGELF
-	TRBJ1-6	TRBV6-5	ASRWGTTASPLH
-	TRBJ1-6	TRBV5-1	ASTLTGSDASPLH
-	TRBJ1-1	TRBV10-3	AINHGRGTEAF
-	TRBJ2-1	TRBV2	ASSEATVRNEQF
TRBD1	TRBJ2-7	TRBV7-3	ASSPDRGTYEQY
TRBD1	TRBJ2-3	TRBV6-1	ASADRGFPDTQY
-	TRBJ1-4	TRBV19	ASRSRGEKLF
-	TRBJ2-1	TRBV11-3	ASSLEQENEQF
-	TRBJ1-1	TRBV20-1	SVGENTEAF
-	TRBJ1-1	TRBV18	ASSQELNTEAF
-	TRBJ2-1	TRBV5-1	ASSVGTLNEQF
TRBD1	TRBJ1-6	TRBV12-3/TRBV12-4	ASSLGGGDSPLH